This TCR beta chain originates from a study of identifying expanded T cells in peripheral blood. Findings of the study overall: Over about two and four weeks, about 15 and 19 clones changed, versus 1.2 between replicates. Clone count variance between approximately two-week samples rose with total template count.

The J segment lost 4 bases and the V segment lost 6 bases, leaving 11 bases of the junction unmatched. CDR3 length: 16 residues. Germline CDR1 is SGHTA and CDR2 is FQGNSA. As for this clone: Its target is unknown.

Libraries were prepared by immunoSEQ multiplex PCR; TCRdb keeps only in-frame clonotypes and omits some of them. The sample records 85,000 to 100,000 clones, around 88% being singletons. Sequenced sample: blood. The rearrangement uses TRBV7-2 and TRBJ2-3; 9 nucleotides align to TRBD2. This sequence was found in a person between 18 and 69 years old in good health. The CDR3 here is CASSLSSGRVADTQYF. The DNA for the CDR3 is TGTGCCAGCAGTTTAAGTAGCGGGAGAGTCGCAGATACGCAGTATTTT.